Described below is a single T cell receptor beta chain sequence and its context. Its recognized antigen is unknown. Within one base of it there is no much larger clone, and no base qualities were kept. TCRbeta CDR3 regions were amplified from genomic DNA using the immunoSEQ Assay, a bias-controlled multiplex PCR. Per the source publication's procedure: The number of nucleated cells in each sample was estimated from the amplification of reference gene primers within the assay. Sequence reads were collapsed and filtered to measure the absolute abundance of every unique TCRbeta CDR3 rearrangement. Productive Simpson clonality was computed per sample as the square root of Simpson's diversity index over productive rearrangements. This is the immuneACCESS table as TCRdb keeps it, with only in-frame sequences that have V and J called. A part of the clones is gone; compared with another copy, unresolved V genes explain less than half, and the rest is unexplained. V and J calls and clone size are copied from that table; D and trimming were computed from the DNA. This sample comprises 200,000 to 250,000 clones, 85% to 90% of them detected only once. The ten biggest clones cover over 2% of the sample.

At the junction V is shortened by 6 bases and J by 8 bases, with 10 bases in between. Reading from cysteine to phenylalanine, the CDR3 counts 11 amino acids. Of the read, only the CDR3 DNA is kept; its 33 bases are in frame from base 1. According to the germline V gene, CDR1 reads MRHNA and CDR2 reads SNTAGT. Whole blood was collected in K2EDTA tubes by collaborating institutions according to the institutions' own protocols. Collaborator samples were shipped for TCRbeta analysis as frozen whole blood, isolated PBMCs, or DNA extracted from either sample type. These data come from a study of blood T cell repertoires in COVID-19 (dated by TCRdb to 2020 to 2021). Regarding the complete study: Samples covering the acute and convalescent phases of COVID-19 were provided by collaborators in the United States, Italy and Spain. Samples came from the ongoing ImmuneRACE study (first 160 participants) plus 1,254 subjects from 6 global collaborators. A freely available public database, intended as a resource for researchers studying the immune response to SARS-CoV-2, is where the repertoires were released. The material from the prospective study consisted of cDNA or gDNA derived from T cells, B-cell-depleted T cells, or PBMCs. Deeply sampled blood TCRbeta repertoires from subjects exposed to, actively infected with, or recovered from COVID-19 were included in the dataset. Where HLA class I and class II types were available, the types were taken from metadata supplied by the sample provider, not from assay-based typing. The sample metadata nearly always contained a de-identified subject ID, COVID-19 status, age in years and sex.

Study-wide findings and limitations: How much clinical and demographic metadata was included differed by source and by participant, and the metadata was provided uncurated.

The receptor's source is a woman between 45 and 60 years old with acute or convalescent COVID-19. The sequenced material came from peripheral blood. The chain joins TRBV6-4 to TRBJ1-2; no D gene is confidently identified. The CDR3 reads CASSAGLGYTF. In nucleotides, the sequence is TGTGCCAGCAGCGCTGGACTCGGCTACACCTTC.